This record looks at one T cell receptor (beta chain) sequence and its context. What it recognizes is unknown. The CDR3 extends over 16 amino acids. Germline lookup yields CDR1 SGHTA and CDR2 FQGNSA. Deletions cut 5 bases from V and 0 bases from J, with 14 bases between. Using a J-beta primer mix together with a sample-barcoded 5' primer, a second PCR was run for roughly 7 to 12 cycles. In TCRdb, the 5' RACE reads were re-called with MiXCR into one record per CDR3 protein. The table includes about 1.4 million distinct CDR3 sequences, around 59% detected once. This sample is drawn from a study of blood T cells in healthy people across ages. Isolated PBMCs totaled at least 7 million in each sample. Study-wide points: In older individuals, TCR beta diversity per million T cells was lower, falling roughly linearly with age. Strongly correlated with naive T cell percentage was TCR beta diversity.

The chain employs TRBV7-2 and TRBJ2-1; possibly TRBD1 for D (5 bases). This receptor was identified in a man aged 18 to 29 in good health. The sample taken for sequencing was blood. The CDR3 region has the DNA TGTGCCAGCAGCCCCGAACAGGTCGCCTCCTACAATGAGCAGTTCTTC. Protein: CASSPEQVASYNEQFF.